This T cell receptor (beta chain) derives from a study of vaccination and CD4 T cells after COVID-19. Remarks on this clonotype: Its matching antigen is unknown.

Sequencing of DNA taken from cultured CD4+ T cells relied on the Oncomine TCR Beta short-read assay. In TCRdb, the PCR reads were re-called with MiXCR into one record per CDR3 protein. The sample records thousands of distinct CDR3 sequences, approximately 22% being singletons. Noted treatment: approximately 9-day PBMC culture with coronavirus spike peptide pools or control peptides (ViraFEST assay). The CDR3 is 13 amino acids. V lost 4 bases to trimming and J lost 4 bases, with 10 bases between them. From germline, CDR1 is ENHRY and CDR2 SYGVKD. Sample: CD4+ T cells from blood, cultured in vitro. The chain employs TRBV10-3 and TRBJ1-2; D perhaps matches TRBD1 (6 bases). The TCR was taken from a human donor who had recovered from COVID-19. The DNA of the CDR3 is TGTGCCATCAGTGGTTCGGGGGCCTATGGCTACACCTTC. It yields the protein CAISGSGAYGYTF.